The 3 T cell receptor beta chains given below trace back to one sample, sequenced in a study of shared clonotypes between healthy human individuals. Generated by immunoSEQ multiplex PCR, the TCRdb table keeps only in-frame clones and is missing some. This table holds 470,000 or so clones, approximately 84% found once. What was sequenced was PBMCs. These receptor sequences come from a woman between 35 and 50 years old in good health. Some clones in this sample may be carry-over from other donors' samples.

The J gene is TRBJ2-3, the V gene TRBV1; no check of the table's D call, TRBD2, against the DNA was made. TRBV1 is designated a pseudogene. The CDR3 is 14 residues long. The CDR3, as DNA: TGCACCAGCAGCCAAGAACTACGCACAGATACGCAGTATTTT. Its translation is CTSSQELRTDTQYF.

This clone was picked up a small number of times. V is TRBV7-6 and J is TRBJ2-1, with 8 bases fitting TRBD1. CDR3 length: 14 amino acids. Germline V gene sequence: CDR1 SGHVS, CDR2 FNYEAQ. The V and J ends lost 6 bases and 6 bases, in that order; junction bases with no gene match: 7. CDR3 loop: CASRSYRGVNEQFF. In DNA form, the CDR3 reads TGTGCCAGCAGAAGCTACAGGGGGGTCAATGAGCAGTTCTTC.

This rearrangement joins TRBV30 to TRBJ1-1; maybe TRBD1 (5 bases). CDR1 and CDR2 (germline): GTSNPN, SVGIG (reference sequence). The CDR3 is 16 amino acids. V lost 2 bases to trimming and J lost 0 bases, with 16 bases between them. DNA of the CDR3: TGTGCCTGGAGTCGGCTTGGGGGTTATATGAACACTGAAGCTTTCTTT. It encodes CAWSRLGGYMNTEAFF. The whole variable domain, remainder taken from reference TRBV30 and TRBJ1-1, is SQTIHQWPATLVQPVGSPLSLECTVEGTSNPNLYWYRQAAGRGLQLLFYSVGIGQISSEVPQNLSASRPQDRQFILSSKKLLLSDSGFYLCAWSRLGGYMNTEAFFGQGTRLTVV.